Presented here are 13 T cell receptor beta chains from one specimen sequenced in a study of cytomegalovirus exposure and HLA in healthy donors. Primers included in the PCR were 60 Vbeta and 13 Jbeta primers. The data were produced by immunoSEQ multiplex PCR, yet TCRdb's version contains in-frame clones alone and is incomplete. The repertoire holds about 140,000 clones, with 77% as singletons. Sequencing was performed on PBMCs. The receptors here all came from a young man in good health and CMV-seronegative.

The V gene is TRBV6-1, the J gene TRBJ1-1; possibly TRBD1 for D (6 bases). Between the trimmed V and J ends, which lost 6 bases and 5 bases, there was a span of 16 bases. Germline CDR1 and CDR2: MNHNS and SASEGT. The CDR3 spans 14 residues. DNA of the CDR3: TGTGCCAGCAGACTAAGCAGGGGCCGGACTGAAGCTTTCTTT. As protein: CASRLSRGRTEAFF.

The chain recombines TRBV5-4 with TRBJ1-2, with TRBD1 matching 7 bases. With V trimmed by 9 bases and J by 6 bases, 8 bases remained unmatched. Germline values: CDR1 SGHNT, CDR2 YYREEE (reference sequence). This CDR3 region has 12 residues. The CDR3 reads CAMTGTLDGYTF. As DNA, the CDR3 is TGTGCCATGACAGGGACGTTGGATGGCTACACCTTC.

The V and J genes are TRBV29-1 and TRBJ1-2; D ambiguous. The V end was cut by 0 bases, the J end by 6 bases, with 11 bases between. CDR1 and CDR2 from the germline V gene are SQVTM and ANQGSEA. The CDR3 sequence is 13 residues long. CDR3 bases: TGCAGCGTTGAAGACGAGGGCCGCCATGGCTACACCTTC. The encoded protein is CSVEDEGRHGYTF.

The V gene is TRBV28, the J gene TRBJ1-2, with a tentative D call TRBD1 (6 bases). CDR3 size: 14 residues. Germline V lookup: CDR1 MDHEN, CDR2 SYDVKM. Trimming removed 3 bases at V and 5 bases at J, with 13 bases between. CDR3 nucleotide sequence: TGTGCCAGCAGTTTTACAGGGTCGGGATATGGCTACACCTTC. This sequence encodes CASSFTGSGYGYTF.

This chain connects TRBV5-1 to TRBJ2-3; perhaps TRBD1 as D (6 bases). The V gene lost 2 bases and the J gene lost 1 base, with 11 bases spanning the gap. Germline V gives CDR1 SGHRS, CDR2 YFSETQ. The CDR3 length is 15 residues. The CDR3 DNA reads as TGCGCCAGCAGCTTACAGGGTGGGGGCACAGATACGCAGTATTTT. Its protein is CASSLQGGGTDTQYF.

J is TRBJ2-7 and V is TRBV28; D is uncertain. V gave up 8 bases and J gave up 4 bases, with 12 bases separating them. The CDR3 spans 12 residues. Germline V CDR1 and CDR2: MDHEN, SYDVKM. DNA of the CDR3: TGTGCCAGCTGTAGCCAGTCTTACGAGCAGTACTTC. Amino acid sequence: CASCSQSYEQYF.

V usage is TRBV6-6 and J usage is TRBJ2-5; TRBD2 aligns across 8 bases. The CDR3 sequence is 15 residues long. Trimming at V came to 6 bases and at J to 5 bases, leaving 11 bases not matched to a gene. CDR1 is MNHNY, CDR2 SVGAGI, per germline (reference sequence). The CDR3 sequence: CASSPRGGALETQYF. CDR3 nucleotides: TGTGCCAGCAGCCCTCGGGGGGGGGCTTTGGAGACCCAGTACTTC.

As DNA, the CDR3 is TGCGCCAGATCCTTAGCGGGAGGGCCCTACAATGAGCAGTTCTTC. Translated: CARSLAGGPYNEQFF. The chain couples TRBV10-1 to TRBJ2-1; 11 positions agree with TRBD2. Unmatched junction bases numbered 6, after V lost 9 bases and J lost 2 bases. Germline V gives CDR1 WNHNN, CDR2 SYGVQD (reference sequence). There are 15 residues in the CDR3.

This rearrangement joins TRBV30 to TRBJ1-5; no reliable D call. V was clipped by 0 bases and J by 2 bases, with 5 bases between them. The CDR3 has 13 residues. CDR1 is GTSNPN, CDR2 SVGIG, per germline (reference sequence). The CDR3 region has the DNA TGTGCCTGGAGTGTTCGCGGCAATCAGCCCCAGCATTTT. Its translation: CAWSVRGNQPQHF.

V usage is TRBV5-6 and J usage is TRBJ1-1; D not certain. V lost 2 bases, J lost 1 base, and 12 bases lay in between. This CDR3 contains 15 residues. Germline V gene sequence: CDR1 SGHDT, CDR2 YYEEEE. CDR3 protein: CASSFRQAGNTEAFF. CDR3 in DNA: TGTGCCAGCAGCTTTCGGCAGGCCGGGAACACTGAAGCTTTCTTT.

V is TRBV28 and J is TRBJ1-5; 7 nucleotides agree with TRBD1. Looked up from germline, CDR1 is MDHEN and CDR2 is SYDVKM. V lost 5 bases, J lost 5 bases, and 6 bases stayed unmatched. The CDR3 spans 14 residues. CDR3: CASSPQTGYQPQHF. The CDR3 DNA reads as TGTGCCAGCAGTCCCCAGACAGGGTATCAGCCCCAGCATTTT.

The chain carries TRBV11-2 and TRBJ2-7; D call uncertain. This CDR3 contains 16 residues. Germline CDR1 is SGHAT and CDR2 is FQNNGV. V was pared by 2 bases and J by 0 bases, with 14 bases between. The DNA for the CDR3 is TGTGCCAGCAGCTTAATGGCGGCGATGAGCTCCTACGAGCAGTACTTC. Residues: CASSLMAAMSSYEQYF.

By share, this clone counts as medium-sized. The genes are TRBV25-1 and TRBJ2-3; D unresolved. CDR3 size: 15 residues. The germline V gene encodes CDR1 MGHDK and CDR2 SYGVNS. Trimming removed 1 base at V and 2 bases at J, with 10 bases between. CDR3 coding DNA: TGTGCCAGCAGTGAATTCAGGTACACCACAGATACGCAGTATTTT. The encoded protein is CASSEFRYTTDTQYF.